This TCR beta chain came from a study of shared T cell receptors in the human thymus (dated by TCRdb to about 2021). Notes on the research overall: The study examined how self-reactive, shared T-cell receptor alpha chains are generated in the human thymus.

Library generation was performed with the immunoSEQ multiplex PCR assay. The clones in this table, taken by TCRdb from immuneACCESS, are in-frame only. Not every clone is retained; where verified, under half of the shortfall comes from an unresolved V gene, and the cause of the rest is unknown. A total of hundreds of thousands of clones appear in this sample, 75% to 85% of them only once. The ten largest clones represent around 0.013% of the sample. As to this clone: No antigen is known for it. No much larger clone is present one base from it, and per-base qualities are unavailable.

The sample also formed part of further work on human thymus T cells. Looking at the second paper: The donors were immunologically healthy infants in Finland who had open corrective cardiac surgery for congenital heart defects. The thymus tissue came from surgical resects taken out during corrective cardiac surgery. Usage of V and J gene segments appeared to be biased in both the thymic and the peripheral blood repertoires. The related research found that thymic TCR repertoires overlapped highly between unrelated individuals. The study described the TCR alpha and beta repertoires in under ten infant thymus samples and four matching peripheral blood samples. Donor ages ranging from 7 to 244 days were recorded, and six or seven male and a couple of female infants were included in the cohort. Thymocytes were mechanically released from the tissue and were stored as pellets of about 9-33 million cells at -70 degrees C. Genomic DNA was extracted from frozen cell pellets with a QIAsymphony instrument. TCRB and TCRAD loci were amplified from a standardized quantity of quality-controlled genomic DNA using the immunoSEQ multiplex PCR assay. The amplicons covered the V(D)J region and were long enough to include the CDR3 and to identify the V and J genes. Through the commercial immunoSEQ service, the amplicons were sequenced on an Illumina platform. Primer bias and sequencing errors were corrected as previously described, and TCRAD and TCRB definitions were based on the IMGT database. immunoSEQ Analyzer 3.0 and VDJTools were used for repertoire analysis, which covered basic statistics, V/J segment usage, diversity estimates, rarefaction and pairwise overlap. Chao1, ChaoE, Efron-Thisted, Shannon and inverse Simpson indices were used to estimate diversity, which was also estimated on datasets down-sampled to the smallest sample. Repertoire overlap used strict matching of CDR3 nucleotide sequence, V gene and J gene, with Jaccard-based multidimensional scaling clustering. On average, thymus samples yielded hundreds of thousands of unique TCRB clonotypes, whereas blood samples yielded roughly 80,000.

This sequence originates from a boy under two years old with a congenital heart defect. Donor details come from another sample of the same person, matched by shared clones. Sequenced input: thymocytes.

The DNA reads TGTGCCAGCAGCTTAGCCCCGACAGGGGCATCGTACGAGCAGTACTTC. This codes for CASSLAPTGASYEQYF. The V and J genes are TRBV7-8 and TRBJ2-7; 8 bases in the junction line up with TRBD1. For this chain, trimming is 0 bases at the V end and 4 bases at the J end, and the number of junction bases without a gene match is 8. CDR1 and CDR2 are read off the germline V gene as SGHVS and FQNEAQ. The CDR3, from cysteine to phenylalanine, totals 16 residues. The retained sequence is limited to the CDR3, 48 bases, with the frame set at the first base.